The 10 T cell receptor beta chains presented below share a single source sample, sequenced in a study of T-cell memory formation after mild COVID-19. TCRdb redid the calling of the 5' RACE reads with MiXCR, one entry per CDR3 protein. The sample holds 580,000 or so distinct CDR3 sequences, roughly 17% seen once. Sequenced material: PBMCs or a T cell subset sorted from them (not recorded which). These receptors all come from an adult woman who had mild COVID-19 (a few samples of this study predate the infection). Cell type and time point are not known.

This clonotype was seen a few times. The V call is TRBV12-5, the J call TRBJ2-1; tentative D call: TRBD2 (5 bases). The CDR3 runs 16 residues. V lost 5 bases and J 12 bases, leaving 26 bases between the germline ends. CDR1 LGHNT and CDR2 FRNRAP come from the germline V gene. The chain's CDR3 is CASGPSPAVGAIGQFF. The CDR3 DNA follows: TGTGCTAGTGGTCCCTCTCCGGCCGTGGGAGCCATTGGGCAGTTCTTC.

The table lists this clonotype with a few counts. The chain has TRBV6-6 and TRBJ2-7, with D unclear. This CDR3 is 14 amino acids long. Deletions cut 6 bases from V and 6 bases from J, with 18 bases between. Germline assignment: CDR1 MNHNY and CDR2 SVGAGI (reference sequence). CDR3 DNA: TGTGCCAGCAGCCCTGGGCCCCGGTGGGGCGAGCAGTACTTC. The encoded protein is CASSPGPRWGEQYF.

This clonotype was recorded only once. This chain uses TRBV5-1 with TRBJ2-1; 11 bases are shared with TRBD2. The V segment lost 3 bases and the J segment 10 bases; nucleotides outside the gene matches: 9. The CDR3 has 15 amino acids. Germline CDR1 reads SGHRS; CDR2 reads YFSETQ. DNA of the CDR3: TGCGCCAGCAGCTCCTTTAGCGGGGGGGCTAGGGAGCAGTTCTTC. Translation: CASSSFSGGAREQFF.

V and J are TRBV6-6 and TRBJ1-2; 7 bases are a match to TRBD1. Germline V gene sequence: CDR1 MNHNY, CDR2 SVGAGI (reference sequence). With V trimmed by 7 bases and J by 5 bases, 10 bases remained unmatched. CDR3 length: 14 amino acids. The CDR3 nucleotides are TGTGCCAGCATTTCACAGGGGTTGTTGTATGGCTACACCTTC. This translates into CASISQGLLYGYTF.

The chain links TRBV25-1 to TRBJ1-1, with D hard to call. The CDR3 spans 14 residues. Germline-derived CDR1 and CDR2 are MGHDK and SYGVNS. The germline V and J ends were trimmed by 6 bases and 0 bases, with 11 bases remaining between them. CDR3 coding DNA: TGTGCCAGCAGGCGTGGGGTTATGAACACTGAAGCTTTCTTT. It specifies CASRRGVMNTEAFF.

This chain uses TRBV30 with TRBJ2-2; D is ambiguous. Looked up from germline, CDR1 is GTSNPN and CDR2 is SVGIG (reference sequence). The V end was cut by 3 bases, the J end by 3 bases, with 5 bases between. This CDR3 is 12 amino acids long. Here the CDR3 DNA reads TGTGCCTGGAGGCATCACACCGGGGAGCTGTTTTTT. This translates into CAWRHHTGELFF.

The CDR3 loop reads CASSPRQGAPEKLFF. The DNA of the CDR3 is TGTGCCAGCAGTCCACGACAGGGGGCGCCTGAAAAACTGTTTTTT. The V and J genes are TRBV28 and TRBJ1-4; 10 bases map to TRBD1. Germline V gene sequence: CDR1 MDHEN, CDR2 SYDVKM. V trimming: 5 bases; J trimming: 7 bases; junction bases outside the gene matches: 7. The CDR3 length is 15 residues.

This clonotype was counted between two and nine times. DNA for the CDR3: TGTGCCAGCAGCTCCAGACAGGGCGTTGAGGATACGCAGTATTTT. The encoded protein is CASSSRQGVEDTQYF. The V and J genes are TRBV7-8 and TRBJ2-3; TRBD1 aligns across 7 bases. Unmatched junction bases numbered 10, after V lost 4 bases and J lost 6 bases. Looked up from germline, CDR1 is SGHVS and CDR2 is FQNEAQ. The CDR3 spans 15 residues.

This clonotype was seen only a few times. The J gene is TRBJ2-7, the V gene TRBV5-1, with a weak D call TRBD1 (5 bases). The V gene's germline CDR1 is SGHRS and CDR2 YFSETQ. The V gene lost 0 bases and the J gene lost 2 bases, with 12 bases spanning the gap. The CDR3 is 15 amino acids. For the CDR3, the DNA is TGCGCCAGCAGCTTGGGTGGACACAATCCCTACGAGCAGTACTTC. Residues: CASSLGGHNPYEQYF.

This clonotype occurred a few times. V gene TRBV7-2 combines with J gene TRBJ1-6; D unresolved. The CDR3 has 16 amino acids. Germline loops: CDR1 SGHTA, CDR2 FQGNSA. V lost 2 bases to trimming and J lost 7 bases, with 15 bases between them. The CDR3 bases are TGTGCCAGCAGCTTAAATACAGTCGTCGGCAATTCACCCCTCCACTTT. Translated: CASSLNTVVGNSPLHF.